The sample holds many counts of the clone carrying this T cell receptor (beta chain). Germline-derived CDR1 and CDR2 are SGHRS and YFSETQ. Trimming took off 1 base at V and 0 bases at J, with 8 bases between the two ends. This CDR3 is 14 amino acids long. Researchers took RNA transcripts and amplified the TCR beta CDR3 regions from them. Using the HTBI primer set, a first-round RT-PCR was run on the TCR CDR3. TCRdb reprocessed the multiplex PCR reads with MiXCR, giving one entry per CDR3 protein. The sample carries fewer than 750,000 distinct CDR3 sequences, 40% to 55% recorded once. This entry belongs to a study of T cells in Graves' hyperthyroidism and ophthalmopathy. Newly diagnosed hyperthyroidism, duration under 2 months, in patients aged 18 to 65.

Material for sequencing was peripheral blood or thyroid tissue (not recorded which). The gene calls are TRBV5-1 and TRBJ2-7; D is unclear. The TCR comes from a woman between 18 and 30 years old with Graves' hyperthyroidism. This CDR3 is CASSLQVSSYEQYF. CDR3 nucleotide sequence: TGCGCCAGCAGCTTGCAGGTTTCCTCCTACGAGCAGTACTTC.